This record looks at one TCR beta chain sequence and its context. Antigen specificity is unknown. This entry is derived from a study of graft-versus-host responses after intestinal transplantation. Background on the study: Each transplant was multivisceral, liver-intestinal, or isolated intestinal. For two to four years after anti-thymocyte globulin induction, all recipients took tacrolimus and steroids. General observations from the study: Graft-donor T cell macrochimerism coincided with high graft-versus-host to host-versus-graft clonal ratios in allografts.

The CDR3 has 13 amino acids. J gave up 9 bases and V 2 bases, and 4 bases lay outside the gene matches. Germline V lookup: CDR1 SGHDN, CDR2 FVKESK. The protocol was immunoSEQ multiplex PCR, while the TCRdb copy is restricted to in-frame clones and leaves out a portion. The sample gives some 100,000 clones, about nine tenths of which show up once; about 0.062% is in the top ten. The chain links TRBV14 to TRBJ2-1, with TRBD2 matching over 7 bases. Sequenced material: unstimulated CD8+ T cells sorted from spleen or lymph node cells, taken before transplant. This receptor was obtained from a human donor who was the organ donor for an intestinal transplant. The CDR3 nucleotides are TGTGCCAGCAGCCAAACCAGCGGGACTGAGCAGTTCTTC. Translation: CASSQTSGTEQFF.